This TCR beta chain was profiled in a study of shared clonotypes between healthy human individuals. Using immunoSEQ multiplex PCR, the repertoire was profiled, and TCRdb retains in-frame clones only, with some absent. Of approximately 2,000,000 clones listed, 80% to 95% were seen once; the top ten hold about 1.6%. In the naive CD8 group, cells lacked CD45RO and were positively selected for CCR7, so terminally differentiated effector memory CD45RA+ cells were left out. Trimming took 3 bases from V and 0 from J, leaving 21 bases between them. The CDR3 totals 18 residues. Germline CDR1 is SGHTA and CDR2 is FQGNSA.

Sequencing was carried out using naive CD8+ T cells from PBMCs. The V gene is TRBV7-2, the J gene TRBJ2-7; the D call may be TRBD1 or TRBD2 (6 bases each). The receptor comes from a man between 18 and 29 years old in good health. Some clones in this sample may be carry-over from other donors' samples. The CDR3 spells CASSFFPPGGRLSYEQYF. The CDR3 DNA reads TGTGCCAGCAGCTTTTTCCCCCCCGGGGGCCGACTCTCCTACGAGCAGTACTTC.